Listed below are T cell receptor beta chains from one sample, sequenced in a study of T cell responses to AZD1222 COVID-19 vaccine. Clones were sequenced by immunoSEQ multiplex PCR, and TCRdb holds only the in-frame ones, with some missing. The sample has around 120,000 clones, around 93% seen once. Specimen: peripheral blood, collected 28 days after the second AZD1222 dose. Every receptor here comes from an adult who received the AZD1222 COVID-19 vaccine. Both conserved end residues are part of each CDR3.

>TRBV9|TRBJ2-1
CASSQGGSYNEQFF
>TRBV4-1|TRBJ2-2
CASSLLLFAGANGTGELFF
>TRBV5-6|TRBJ2-1
CASSLESGRTNYNEQFF
>TRBV12-3/TRBV12-4|TRBJ1-2
CASTLAATYGYTF
>TRBV6-1|TRBJ2-3
CASSERSWDRGTDTQYF
>TRBV3-1/TRBV3-2|TRBJ2-5
CASSQRGSGSSNQETQYF
>TRBV6-5|TRBJ2-3
CASRDRGGTDTQYF
>TRBV18|TRBJ2-7
CASSPGGGFYEQYF
>TRBV19|TRBJ1-5
CASSIGPPGQPQHF
>TRBV7-2|TRBJ1-2
CASSLAAGPSYGYTF
>TRBV19|TRBJ1-2
CASSLGGDGRGYTF
>TRBV2|TRBJ1-5
CASSPDRGLRIGNQPQHF
>TRBV7-2|TRBJ1-1
CASSLEGHTEAFF
>TRBV3-1/TRBV3-2|TRBJ1-1
CASSRNSGEFGQAFF
>TRBV19|TRBJ1-6
CASSIGLNSPLHF
>TRBV30|TRBJ1-2
CAWSVRGLGYTF
>TRBV5-6|TRBJ1-3
CASSIMGNTIYF
>TRBV19|TRBJ2-3
CASTPVAGRTDTQYF
>TRBV14|TRBJ1-6
CASSLAPPGSSYNSPLHF
>TRBV2|TRBJ2-5
CASSEASGSSEETQYF
>TRBV18|TRBJ2-5
CASSPRAGGQETQYF
>TRBV5-5|TRBJ1-2
CASNPQGTYGYTF
>TRBV7-2|TRBJ1-5
CASSLGVGGDNQPQHF
>TRBV6-6|TRBJ1-6
CASTEGADNSPLHF
>TRBV9|TRBJ2-2
CASSPPRAITGELFF
>TRBV6-5|TRBJ1-1
CASSSHRGLMNTEAFF
>TRBV4-3|TRBJ1-2
CASSQDLGQGIRDGYTF
>TRBV9|TRBJ1-4
CASSVGQGRKEKLFF
>TRBV29-1|TRBJ2-1
CSVEETSGQLYNEQFF
>TRBV6-5|TRBJ1-6
CASSTTGGRNSPLHF
>TRBV6-5|TRBJ1-2
CASRGAFTTGYTF
>TRBV6-1|TRBJ1-4
CASSEGRGTNEKLFF
>TRBV27|TRBJ2-3
CASLLADTQYF